The rows below give T cell receptor beta chains drawn from one sample of a study of blood T cells in healthy people across ages. TCRdb redid the calling of the 5' RACE reads with MiXCR, one entry per CDR3 protein. The sample includes approximately 580,000 distinct CDR3 sequences, more than 20% seen only once; the top ten take 8.5% to 9.5%. These same data were also listed under a study on T cells of mothers and their children.

Material for sequencing was blood. The origin of the receptors is a boy between 10 and 17 years old in good health. CDR3s leave out the opening cysteine and the closing phenylalanine or tryptophan. Each record gives: J gene, V gene, CDR3 protein.

>TRBJ2-5|TRBV20-1
SARDYWGQATQY
>TRBJ2-4|TRBV6-1
ASTGTSGGVLAKNIQY
>TRBJ2-5|TRBV7-9
ASSHYVAETQY
>TRBJ2-1|TRBV14
ASSQGGLLYNEQF
>TRBJ1-2|TRBV28
ASSDFEGASYGYT
>TRBJ2-5|TRBV29-1
SVEGALSSQY
>TRBJ2-1|TRBV20-1
GETSGRNEQF
>-|TRBV24-1
ATSDSGTVEYEQY
>TRBJ2-7|TRBV29-1
STSSNSYYEQH
>TRBJ2-1|TRBV4-1
ASNRTTYNEQF
>TRBJ2-7|TRBV18
ASSPESAVGGYEQY
>TRBJ2-5|TRBV3-1
ASSWEGLETQY
>TRBJ2-3|TRBV6-4
ASSPISGGAPDTQY
>TRBJ2-1|TRBV10-3
AAGYEQF
>TRBJ2-7|TRBV27
ASSFDRGLQQY
>TRBJ2-7|TRBV14
ASTLELGGYEQY
>TRBJ1-2|TRBV29-1
SASDRYYGYT
>TRBJ1-1|TRBV9
ASSISGLNTEAF
>TRBJ2-7|TRBV4-3
ASSGSVTYEQY
>TRBJ2-1|TRBV29-1
SAKEGVSSYNEQF
>TRBJ2-3|TRBV7-3
ASSLLPGTTTDTQY
>TRBJ2-7|TRBV20-1
SARDLETGFGEQY
>TRBJ2-7|TRBV19
ASSIMAASSYEQY
>TRBJ2-6|TRBV2
ASIPGSGANVLT
>TRBJ2-7|TRBV6-6
ASRGVNSPYEQY
>TRBJ2-7|TRBV9
ASSPTGYPNEQY
>TRBJ2-1|TRBV11-1
ASSDRTSGGPSYNEQF
>TRBJ2-7|TRBV29-1
SDYRSQREQQGPSSYEQY
>TRBJ2-5|TRBV28
ASSLAGLQETQY